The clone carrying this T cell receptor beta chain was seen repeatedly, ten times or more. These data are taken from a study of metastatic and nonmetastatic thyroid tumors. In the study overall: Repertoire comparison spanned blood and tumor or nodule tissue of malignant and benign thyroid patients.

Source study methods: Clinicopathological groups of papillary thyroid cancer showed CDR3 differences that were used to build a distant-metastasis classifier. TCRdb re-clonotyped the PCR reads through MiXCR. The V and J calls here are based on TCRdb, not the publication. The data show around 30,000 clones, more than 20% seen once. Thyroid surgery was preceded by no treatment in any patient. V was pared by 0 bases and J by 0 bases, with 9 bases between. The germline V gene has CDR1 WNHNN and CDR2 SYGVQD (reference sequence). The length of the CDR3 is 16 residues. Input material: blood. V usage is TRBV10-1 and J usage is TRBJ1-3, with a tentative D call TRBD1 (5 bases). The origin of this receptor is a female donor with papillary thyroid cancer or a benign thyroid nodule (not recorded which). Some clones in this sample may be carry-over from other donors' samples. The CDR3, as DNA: TGCGCCAGCAGTGAGTCGACAGTTATCTCTGGAAACACCATATATTTT. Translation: CASSESTVISGNTIYF.